This T cell receptor beta chain is drawn from a study of blood T cell repertoires in COVID-19. Study at large: Acute and convalescent COVID-19 specimens originated in the United States, Italy and Spain. Nucleic acid was either cDNA or gDNA, and it came from T cells, B-cell-depleted T cells, or PBMCs.

Repertoires were generated with immunoSEQ multiplex PCR, while TCRdb's copy carries only in-frame clones and drops some. Seen here are roughly 230,000 clones, 84% observed once, and the top ten hold about 3.5%. Everyone who took part was 18 to 89 years old, and they came from about two dozen US areas. Assignment of participants to cohorts was predicated upon participant-reported clinical history. The sequenced sample was PBMCs or T cells enriched from blood (not recorded which). The source is a middle-aged man who had recovered from COVID-19.

The CDR3 is CASSVAGFRETQYF. The CDR3 DNA sequence: TGTGCCAGCAGCGTAGCCGGGTTTCGGGAGACCCAGTACTTC. V gene TRBV9 combines with J gene TRBJ2-5; D is undetermined. This CDR3 spans 14 amino acids. The V end was cut by 0 bases, the J end by 5 bases, with 11 bases between. Germline V lookup: CDR1 SGDLS, CDR2 YYNGEE.